The 10 T cell receptor beta chains below all came from one sample that was sequenced in a study of blood T cell repertoires in COVID-19. Assay used: immunoSEQ multiplex PCR; TCRdb lists only in-frame clones, some missing. The sample records over 200,000 clones, roughly 87% being singletons. Source material: peripheral blood. Receptors originate from a man aged 35 to 55 with active or convalescent COVID-19.

The rearrangement links TRBV19 to TRBJ1-1, with D unclear. CDR3 size: 16 residues. Trimming took off 2 bases at V and 1 base at J, with 14 bases between the two ends. Germline CDR1 LNHDA, CDR2 SQIVND (reference sequence). The CDR3 region is CASSINVYGENTEAFF. For the CDR3, the DNA is TGTGCCAGTAGTATAAACGTATACGGGGAGAACACTGAAGCTTTCTTT.

This rearrangement joins TRBV25-1 to TRBJ1-5; 9 nucleotides line up with TRBD1. The CDR3 runs 15 residues. Germline V gene data show CDR1 as MGHDK and CDR2 as SYGVNS. Trimming removed 4 bases from V and 5 bases from J; junction bases left unmatched: 6. The CDR3 bases are TGTGCCAGCAGTGGCACAGGGGGCGGGCATCAGCCCCAGCATTTT. Translation: CASSGTGGGHQPQHF.

The rearrangement uses TRBV19 and TRBJ2-2, with D perhaps TRBD2 (6 bases). Germline CDR1 is LNHDA and CDR2 is SQIVND (reference sequence). The length of the CDR3 is 13 residues. The V gene lost 8 bases and the J gene lost 8 bases, with 15 bases spanning the gap. CDR3 DNA sequence: TGTGCCAGTTACGTAGGGGCGGGAGGGGAGCTGTTTTTT. This sequence encodes CASYVGAGGELFF.

The rearrangement uses TRBV9 and TRBJ1-2, with D maybe TRBD1 (5 bases). The V gene lost 4 bases and the J gene lost 3 bases, with 16 bases spanning the gap. Per germline, CDR1 SGDLS and CDR2 YYNGEE. CDR3 length: 15 amino acids. CDR3: CASSTHLRADYGYTF. DNA of the CDR3: TGTGCCAGCAGCACCCACCTCAGGGCTGACTATGGCTACACCTTC.

The V and J genes are TRBV11-2 and TRBJ2-2, with D perhaps TRBD2 (5 bases). V gave up 0 bases and J gave up 8 bases, with 10 bases separating them. There are 14 residues in the CDR3. Germline V gene sequence: CDR1 SGHAT, CDR2 FQNNGV. CDR3 sequence reads: CASSLDWRSGELFF. The CDR3 DNA sequence: TGTGCCAGCAGCTTAGATTGGAGGTCGGGGGAGCTGTTTTTT.

The chain links TRBV3-1 (or the pseudogene TRBV3-2) to TRBJ2-7; 8 bases match TRBD2. V was clipped by 3 bases and J by 0 bases; unmatched bases: 4. CDR3 length: 15 residues. The germline V gene encodes CDR1 LGHDT and CDR2 YNNKEL (reference sequence). The CDR3 sequence: CASSHISGNSYEQYF. The CDR3 DNA reads as TGTGCCAGCAGCCATATTAGCGGGAACTCCTACGAGCAGTACTTC.

The CDR3 reads CASSGGGSGSAEAFF. The CDR3 DNA is TGTGCCAGCAGTGGAGGGGGCTCGGGGAGCGCTGAAGCTTTCTTT. The rearrangement uses TRBV2 and TRBJ1-1; 7 nucleotides align to TRBD1. The V gene's germline CDR1 is SNHLY and CDR2 FYNNEI. The CDR3 is 15 amino acids. J gave up 6 bases and V 4 bases, and 11 bases lay outside the gene matches.

V gene TRBV19 combines with J gene TRBJ2-3, with 10 nucleotides matching TRBD2. V dropped 2 bases and J dropped 4; count of bases not matched to a gene: 9. CDR1 and CDR2 (germline): LNHDA, SQIVND (reference sequence). The CDR3 has 17 residues. The CDR3, as DNA: TGTGCCAGTAGTATAAGCGGGAGGGCCGTGGTGGCAGATACGCAGTATTTT. It encodes CASSISGRAVVADTQYF.

The V gene is TRBV24-1, the J gene TRBJ2-5; possible D gene TRBD1, 6 bases. Germline V gene data show CDR1 as KGHDR and CDR2 as SFDVKD. Trimming took off 4 bases at V and 1 base at J, with 15 bases between the two ends. The CDR3 has 16 amino acids. The CDR3 is CATSDGDTRSQETQYF. DNA for the CDR3: TGTGCCACCAGTGACGGGGACACCCGAAGCCAAGAGACCCAGTACTTC.

This clone was detected only once. This chain uses TRBV13 with TRBJ1-1; D is ambiguous. This CDR3 comprises 17 residues. Germline values: CDR1 PRHDT, CDR2 FYEKMQ (reference sequence). V dropped 5 bases and J dropped 2 bases, with 21 bases sitting between them. The DNA of the CDR3 is TGTGCCAGCAGCCTACCCTCCCGCCAGGCATTAAACACTGAAGCTTTCTTT. This translates into CASSLPSRQALNTEAFF.